A single sample is the source of the 18 T cell receptor beta chains below, sequenced in a study of cytomegalovirus exposure and HLA in healthy donors. Clones were read by immunoSEQ multiplex PCR, and TCRdb kept only the in-frame ones, dropping some. The data show fewer than 90,000 clones, around 94% seen once. The specimen was PBMCs. These receptors were collected from a woman between 18 and 29 years old in good health and CMV-seronegative.

The chain couples TRBV4-1 to TRBJ2-2, with D perhaps matching TRBD1 (6 bases). The germline V and J ends were trimmed by 4 bases and 5 bases, with 14 bases remaining between them. Germline V gene data show CDR1 as MGHRA and CDR2 as YSYEKL. CDR3 size: 15 residues. The CDR3 protein is CASSPWYRETGELFF. In DNA, the CDR3 is TGCGCCAGCAGCCCGTGGTACAGGGAAACCGGGGAGCTGTTTTTT.

Concerning this clone: Other DNA sequences of this sample code for an identical CDR3. The chain recombines TRBV7-2 with TRBJ2-7; 11 bases are a match to TRBD1. CDR1 SGHTA and CDR2 FQGNSA come from the germline V gene. The CDR3 length is 14 residues. The junction had 5 bases not matched to a gene; V was cut back by 6 bases and J by 4 bases. The chain's CDR3 is CASSPGQGAYEQYF. CDR3 in DNA: TGTGCCAGCAGTCCCGGACAGGGGGCGTACGAGCAGTACTTC.

To note about this clone: The junction departs from germline at one end; a sequencing error may be responsible. CDR3 sequence: CASSLAPETDTQYF. CDR3 DNA sequence: TGTGCCAGCAGCCTAGCCCCCGAGACAGATACGCAGTATTTT. The chain has TRBV7-9 and TRBJ2-3; TRBD2 might be the D (5 bases). Germline CDR1 and CDR2: SEHNR and FQNEAQ (reference sequence). The length of the CDR3 is 14 residues.

The chain carries TRBV28 and TRBJ2-3, with a possible D match to TRBD2 (6 bases). CDR1 is MDHEN and CDR2 is SYDVKM in the germline V gene. V shed 5 bases and J shed 5 bases, with 23 bases lying between them. This CDR3 has 17 amino acids. The CDR3 DNA is TGTGCCAGCAGTCCAACCCCCTTAGGAGGGGCTGGAGATACGCAGTATTTT. Translating it yields CASSPTPLGGAGDTQYF.

J is TRBJ2-7 and V is TRBV2; 8 bases agree with TRBD2. The germline gives CDR1 SNHLY, CDR2 FYNNEI. Germline trimming cut 3 bases from V and 6 bases from J; bases unmatched to any gene: 7. This CDR3 has 14 amino acids. The CDR3 DNA follows: TGTGCCAGCAGTGATCTAGCGGGTGGTCGCGAGCAGTACTTC. Protein: CASSDLAGGREQYF.

This sequence joins TRBV2 and TRBJ2-1; tentative D call: TRBD1 (6 bases). The CDR3 sequence is 14 residues long. Germline V gives CDR1 SNHLY, CDR2 FYNNEI. Trimming took 7 bases from V and 4 from J, leaving 14 bases between them. The chain's CDR3 is CASNPRRGYNEQFF. The CDR3 region has the DNA TGTGCCAGCAACCCCCGCAGGGGATACAATGAGCAGTTCTTC.

This chain uses TRBV5-8 with TRBJ1-4; D is uncertain. Germline lookup yields CDR1 SGHTS and CDR2 YDEGEE. The CDR3 runs 14 residues. Trimming stripped 4 bases from V and 11 bases from J, with 18 bases between. Here the CDR3 reads CASSPKGGLLKLFF. CDR3 in DNA: TGTGCCAGCAGCCCCAAGGGAGGATTATTGAAACTGTTTTTT.

The chain joins TRBV10-2 to TRBJ2-5; 9 bases line up with TRBD1. CDR3 length equals 15 residues. Germline V lookup: CDR1 WSHSY, CDR2 SAAADI. V lost 6 bases and J lost 3; bases outside the gene matches: 8. CDR3 DNA sequence: TGCGCCAGCAGGCTATGGGGACAGGGAAAAGAGACCCAGTACTTC. Protein product: CASRLWGQGKETQYF.

This chain connects TRBV2 to TRBJ1-1; a possible D gene is TRBD1 (5 bases). Deletions cut 6 bases from V and 1 base from J, with 18 bases between. This CDR3 is built from 16 residues. The germline gives CDR1 SNHLY, CDR2 FYNNEI. The CDR3 region has the DNA TGTGCCAGCAGAAGGAGTCGACAGACAAAGAACACTGAAGCTTTCTTT. Its protein product is CASRRSRQTKNTEAFF.

The rearrangement links TRBV6-6 to TRBJ2-7; 8 nucleotides match TRBD1. Germline CDR1 is MNHNY and CDR2 is SVGAGI (reference sequence). J was trimmed by 2 bases and V by 0 bases; bases with no gene match: 3. This CDR3 spans 15 amino acids. As DNA, the CDR3 is TGTGCCAGCAGTTACTCTCGGGACAGGCCCTACGAGCAGTACTTC. Translated: CASSYSRDRPYEQYF.

In this sample, this clone turned up once. V usage is TRBV27 and J usage is TRBJ2-7; 10 bases match TRBD1. Germline V gene data show CDR1 as MNHEY and CDR2 as SMNVEV (reference sequence). The CDR3 extends over 14 amino acids. V dropped 8 bases and J dropped 2; count of bases not matched to a gene: 6. The CDR3 bases are TGTGCCAGCGCAACCGGGACAGGGGCCTACGAGCAGTACTTC. Protein product: CASATGTGAYEQYF.

V and J are TRBV18 and TRBJ2-7, with D perhaps TRBD1 (6 bases). From germline, CDR1 is KGHSH and CDR2 LQKENI. Trimming stripped 2 bases from V and 4 bases from J, with 9 bases between. The CDR3 runs 13 residues. CDR3 residues: CASSPEDSYEQYF. Written as DNA, the CDR3 is TGTGCCAGCTCACCAGAGGACAGTTACGAGCAGTACTTC.

The chain employs TRBV6-1 and TRBJ2-1, with TRBD1 as a possible D gene (6 bases). V was pared by 1 base and J by 9 bases, with 22 bases between. The CDR3 consists of 17 residues. Germline V lookup: CDR1 MNHNS, CDR2 SASEGT. This chain's CDR3 is CASSEDREKTGFFEQFF. Here the CDR3 DNA reads TGTGCCAGCAGTGAAGACCGGGAAAAGACAGGCTTTTTTGAGCAGTTCTTC.

The chain links TRBV5-1 to TRBJ2-5; 11 bases line up with TRBD2. Germline CDR1 and CDR2: SGHRS and YFSETQ. There are 16 residues in the CDR3. J lost 5 bases, V lost 4 bases, and 10 bases had no gene match. The CDR3, as DNA: TGCGCCAGCAGCAGACTAACTAGCGGGAGTGGGGAGACCCAGTACTTC. Translation: CASSRLTSGSGETQYF.

CDR3 nucleotide sequence: TGTGCCAGTAGTATGTATGGGGGCAGGGGGACTGAAGCTTTCTTT. Amino acids: CASSMYGGRGTEAFF. The V call is TRBV19, the J call TRBJ1-1; 7 nucleotides match TRBD1. Germline V lookup: CDR1 LNHDA, CDR2 SQIVND (reference sequence). The V gene end was trimmed by 3 bases and the J gene end by 5 bases; junction bases not matched to a gene: 9. There are 15 residues in the CDR3.

This rearrangement joins TRBV5-1 to TRBJ2-7, with D possibly TRBD2 on 6 matching bases. Germline V gene data show CDR1 as SGHRS and CDR2 as YFSETQ. The germline V and J ends were trimmed by 2 bases and 3 bases, with 12 bases remaining between them. This CDR3 is 14 amino acids long. CDR3 residues: CASSFGGVDYEQYF. CDR3 nucleotide sequence: TGCGCCAGCAGCTTCGGCGGGGTGGACTACGAGCAGTACTTC.

The V gene is TRBV4-3, the J gene TRBJ1-6, with D maybe TRBD1 (6 bases). Trimming left V 6 bases short and J 6 bases short, with 12 bases between. Germline assignment: CDR1 LGHNA and CDR2 YSLEER. The CDR3 length is 14 residues. The CDR3 protein is CASRGGPINSPLHF. The CDR3, as DNA: TGCGCCAGCAGAGGGGGACCGATTAATTCACCCCTCCACTTT.

The rearrangement uses TRBV9 and TRBJ2-7; 10 nucleotides match TRBD1. The germline V gene encodes CDR1 SGDLS and CDR2 YYNGEE. V shed 3 bases, J shed 4 bases, and the junction held 4 bases outside the gene matches. This CDR3 contains 14 residues. CDR3 protein: CASSDRDRGYEQYF. The CDR3 DNA follows: TGTGCCAGCAGCGACCGGGACAGGGGATACGAGCAGTACTTC.